Shown below are 3 T cell receptor beta chains from a single sample sequenced in a study of blood T cell repertoires in COVID-19. Only in-frame clones appear in the TCRdb table, and some are missing; sequencing was by immunoSEQ multiplex PCR. The data contain around 290,000 clones, 90% of them seen just once; the ten biggest clones take up approximately 1.2%. The sample comprised PBMCs or T cells enriched from blood (not recorded which). These receptors were obtained from a woman in her twenties or thirties who had recovered from COVID-19.

V is TRBV30 and J is TRBJ2-3, with D unresolved. Trimming pared 0 bases from V and 4 bases from J, leaving 11 bases between. The CDR3 loop spans 14 amino acids. Germline V gives CDR1 GTSNPN, CDR2 SVGIG (reference sequence). The CDR3 protein is CAWSVRKSSDTQYF. The CDR3 region has the DNA TGTGCCTGGAGTGTACGCAAGAGCTCAGATACGCAGTATTTT.

This rearrangement joins TRBV19 to TRBJ2-7, with D possibly matching TRBD1 (6 bases). From germline, CDR1 is LNHDA and CDR2 SQIVND (reference sequence). V was pared by 4 bases and J by 4 bases, with 8 bases between. CDR3 length: 12 residues. CDR3 sequence: CASSTQGYEQYF. For the CDR3, the DNA is TGTGCCAGTAGTACACAGGGATACGAGCAGTACTTC.

This rearrangement joins TRBV2 to TRBJ1-1, with D possibly being TRBD1 (5 bases). Germline V gives CDR1 SNHLY, CDR2 FYNNEI. There are 11 residues in the CDR3. Trimming left V 1 base short and J 10 bases short, with 7 bases between. The chain's CDR3 is CASSEEGVAFF. The CDR3 DNA sequence: TGTGCCAGCAGTGAAGAAGGGGTAGCTTTCTTT.